This record looks at one T cell receptor (beta chain) sequence and its context. Its antigen is as yet unknown. Through 5' RACE with UMI labels, the TRB cDNA libraries were prepared. TCRdb re-analyzed the 5' RACE reads; it lists each CDR3 protein once, without DNA. In all, the sample yields approximately 120,000 distinct CDR3 sequences. This sample stems from a study of CXCR3-negative and CXCR3-positive naive CD8 T cells. General observations from the study: TRB CDR3 hydrophobicity was greater in CXCR3-positive naive cells than in CXCR3-negative naive cells. Memory CD8+ cells had much lower diversity, and both naive subsets had comparably high diversity. Naive subsets had comparable surface CD5; TCR strength was inferred from TRB CDR3 properties. Both naive subsets, CXCR3-negative and CXCR3-positive, displayed similar TRBV-TRBJ usage, unlike memory cells.

CDR1 SGHVS and CDR2 FNYEAQ come from the germline V gene. CDR3 length: 18 residues. Material for sequencing was naive CXCR3+ CD8+ T cells from blood. Sample subset: CD45RO-CCR7+CD27+CD95- naive CD8+ T cells expressing CXCR3 (TNR3+). The source of this sequence is a human donor in good health. Some clones in this sample may be carry-over from other donors' samples. The chain recombines TRBV7-6 with TRBJ2-6; TCRdb calls TRBD2, which cannot be checked without DNA. The CDR3: CASSSTSVMNSGANVLTF.